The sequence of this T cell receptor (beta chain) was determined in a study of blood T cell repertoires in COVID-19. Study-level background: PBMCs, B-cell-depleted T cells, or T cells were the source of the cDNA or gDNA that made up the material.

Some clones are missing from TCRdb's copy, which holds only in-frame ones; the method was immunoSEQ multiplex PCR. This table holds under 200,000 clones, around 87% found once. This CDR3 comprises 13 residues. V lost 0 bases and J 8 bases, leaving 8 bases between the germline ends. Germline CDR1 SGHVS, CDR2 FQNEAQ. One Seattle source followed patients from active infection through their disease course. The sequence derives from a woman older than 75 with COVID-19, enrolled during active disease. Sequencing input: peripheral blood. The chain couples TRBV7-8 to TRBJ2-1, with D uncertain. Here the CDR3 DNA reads TGTGCCAGCAGCTTAGCGCCAGGCGATGAGCAGTTCTTC. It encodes CASSLAPGDEQFF.